A selection of T cell receptor beta chains follows, all from one sample in a study of blood T cell repertoires in COVID-19. Profiled with immunoSEQ multiplex PCR; TCRdb holds only in-frame clones, not every one. The table lists about 58,000 clones, around 90% of them singletons. The sequencing input was peripheral blood. The receptor source for this set is a man aged 55 to 69 with active COVID-19. The CDR3 runs from the conserved cysteine through the conserved F or W. A D gene is named only where the DNA matches it firmly. Size is omitted from some rows. Given values are once, few, many or a class for expanded clones.

j_call | d_call | v_call | clone_size | cdr3_nt | cdr3_aa
TRBJ1-1 | . | TRBV29-1 | . | TGCAGCGTTGCGTTGTACACTGAAGCTTTCTTT | CSVALYTEAFF
TRBJ2-1 | . | TRBV6-5 | . | TGTGCCAGCAGTACAGGGAATGAGCAGTTCTTC | CASSTGNEQFF
TRBJ2-1 | TRBD2 | TRBV12-5 | . | TGTGCTAGTGGTTTCCGGACTAGCGGGAGGGCCTCCTACAATGAGCAGTTCTTC | CASGFRTSGRASYNEQFF
TRBJ1-1 | . | TRBV7-8 | once | TGTGCCAGCAGCCCAGAACGGGAGGCGTTGAACACTGAAGCTTTCTTT | CASSPEREALNTEAFF
TRBJ2-7 | . | TRBV5-1 | . | TGCGCCAGCGCTAGCAGTCCCTACGAGCAGTACTTC | CASASSPYEQYF
TRBJ2-2 | . | TRBV6-6 | . | TGTGCCAGCAGCAGAGACAGAAACACCGGGGAGCTGTTTTTT | CASSRDRNTGELFF
TRBJ1-5 | . | TRBV4-3 | once | TGCGCCAGCAGCCAATCGACAGGTTCGTATCAGCCCCAGCATTTT | CASSQSTGSYQPQHF
TRBJ2-3 | . | TRBV7-3 | . | TGTGCCAGCAGCTTAGTCGGAGCAAGCACAGATACGCAGTATTTT | CASSLVGASTDTQYF
TRBJ2-7 | TRBD2 | TRBV10-3 | . | TGTGCCATCAGTGAGTCTTTCGGGAAGGGGACTAGCGGGCGAAGGCTTAGCTCCTACGAGCAGTACTTC | CAISESFGKGTSGRRLSSYEQYF
TRBJ2-7 | . | TRBV27 | . | TGTGCCAGCAGTTTCAAGGGAAGAGCGGCGTACGAGCAGTACTTC | CASSFKGRAAYEQYF
TRBJ2-1 | TRBD1 | TRBV6-6 | . | TGTGCCAGCAGCTACTCCGGGACAGGGAACAATGAGCAGTTCTTC | CASSYSGTGNNEQFF
TRBJ2-5 | TRBD2 | TRBV5-1 | . | TGCGCCAGCAAACCGGGACTAGCGGGGGCCCCAAAGACCCAGTACTTC | CASKPGLAGAPKTQYF
TRBJ2-3 | TRBD2 | TRBV2 | . | TGTGCCAGCAGTGCCCTAGCGGGAGGGACAGATACGCAGTATTTT | CASSALAGGTDTQYF
TRBJ1-6 | . | TRBV3-1/TRBV3-2 | few | TGTGCCAGCAGCGATCGGACAGTAACTAATTCACCCCTCCACTTT | CASSDRTVTNSPLHF
TRBJ2-5 | TRBD2 | TRBV7-9 | few | TGTGCCAGCAGCCTACCGGGAGGGGTGGAGACCCAGTACTTC | CASSLPGGVETQYF
TRBJ1-2 | TRBD1 | TRBV14 | . | TGTGCCAGCAGCCGCAGGGGGTTTAGTGGCTACACCTTC | CASSRRGFSGYTF
TRBJ2-3 | TRBD2 | TRBV11-2 | . | TGTGCCAGCAGCTTAGGACTAGCGGGAAGAGATACGCAGTATTTT | CASSLGLAGRDTQYF
TRBJ2-1 | . | TRBV14 | . | TGTGCCAGCAGCCAAGATACAGGGTACAATGAGCAGTTCTTC | CASSQDTGYNEQFF
TRBJ2-7 | TRBD2 | TRBV7-6 | . | TGTGCCAGCAGCCCAGGGACTAGCGGACTCGGGGAGCAGTACTTC | CASSPGTSGLGEQYF
TRBJ2-7 | . | TRBV27 | . | TGTGCCAGCAGTTTATCGCCCATCAGCCGGGTGCCCCCCGACGAGCAGTACTTC | CASSLSPISRVPPDEQYF
TRBJ1-5 | TRBD1 | TRBV2 | . | TGTGCCAGCAGTGGGGGACAGGGGTCCCGCGAGACCCAGCATTTT | CASSGGQGSRETQHF
TRBJ2-7 | TRBD1 | TRBV3-1/TRBV3-2 | . | TGTGCCAGCAGCCAAGGAGGGACAGGCCGCTACGAGCAGTACTTC | CASSQGGTGRYEQYF
TRBJ2-6 | TRBD1 | TRBV7-6 | . | TGTGCCAGCAGCGCGCCGGGACAGGGGCCTGGGGCCAACGTCCTGACTTTC | CASSAPGQGPGANVLTF
TRBJ1-5 | . | TRBV6-6 | . | TGTGCCAGCAGTTACTCCCAGGGATTCGCGCAGCCCCAGCATTTT | CASSYSQGFAQPQHF
TRBJ1-2 | . | TRBV19 | . | TGTGCCACCTCTTTCCGGGACATCTATGGCTACACCTTC | CATSFRDIYGYTF
TRBJ2-5 | . | TRBV7-3 | . | TGTGCCAGCAGCCTCCGGGGGGAGACCCAGTACTTC | CASSLRGETQYF
TRBJ2-3 | . | TRBV12-1 | . | TGTGCCAGCAGTCCCCCGGGGGGGGTATCAGATACGCAGTATTTT | CASSPPGGVSDTQYF
TRBJ2-1 | TRBD2 | TRBV7-4 | . | TGTGCCAGCAGAAGCGGGATGGAGGGAGGGCCCTCCTACAATGAGCAGTTCTTC | CASRSGMEGGPSYNEQFF
TRBJ1-2 | TRBD1 | TRBV3-1/TRBV3-2 | . | TGTGCCAGCTCCGACAGGGCGGCTTATGGCTACACCTTC | CASSDRAAYGYTF
TRBJ2-1 | . | TRBV2 | . | TGTGCCAGCAGCCTGTATAGCTCCTACAATGAGCAGTTCTTC | CASSLYSSYNEQFF
TRBJ2-4 | . | TRBV3-1/TRBV3-2 | medium-sized | TGTGCCAGCAGCCAGGGTATTCAGGGGATTCAGTACTTC | CASSQGIQGIQYF
TRBJ2-7 | . | TRBV12-3/TRBV12-4 | . | TGTGCCAGCAGTTTCGACTATCGGGACGAGCAGTACTTC | CASSFDYRDEQYF
TRBJ2-1 | TRBD2 | TRBV9 | . | TGTGCCAGCAGCGTAGTTAGCGGGAGGGCCTATGAGCAGTTCTTC | CASSVVSGRAYEQFF
TRBJ1-6 | . | TRBV4-1 | . | TGCGCCAGCAGCCAAGATTTGAGGAATTCACCCCTCCACTTT | CASSQDLRNSPLHF
TRBJ2-5 | TRBD1 | TRBV28 | . | TGTGCCAGCAGTCCGTCGTGGACAGGGACGGAGACCCAGTACTTC | CASSPSWTGTETQYF
TRBJ2-7 | TRBD1 | TRBV30 | . | TGTGCCTGGTGTTATCCGGGGACAGGGAGTTTCGAGCAGTACTTC | CAWCYPGTGSFEQYF
TRBJ1-3 | . | TRBV6-5 | . | TGTGCCAGCAGTTACGGGGGGTCTGGAAACACCATATATTTT | CASSYGGSGNTIYF
TRBJ2-1 | TRBD1 | TRBV11-2 | . | TGTGCCAGCAGTCCCCTGGGACAGGGTCGGAATGAGCAGTTCTTC | CASSPLGQGRNEQFF
TRBJ2-2 | . | TRBV11-3 | . | TGTGCCAGCAGCCAGGGAATCTGGGATGACACCGGGGAGCTGTTTTTT | CASSQGIWDDTGELFF
TRBJ2-7 | TRBD2 | TRBV18 | . | TGTGCCAGCTCACAAGGGACTAGCGGGGCCTACGAGCAGTACTTC | CASSQGTSGAYEQYF
TRBJ1-5 | . | TRBV12-3/TRBV12-4 | few | TGTGCCAGCAGTTTTACACGTTATCAGCCCCAGCATTTT | CASSFTRYQPQHF
TRBJ2-7 | . | TRBV5-1 | . | TGCGCCAGCAGCTTGGTTCAGGGAGGATTTTTTGATTACGAGCAGTACTTC | CASSLVQGGFFDYEQYF